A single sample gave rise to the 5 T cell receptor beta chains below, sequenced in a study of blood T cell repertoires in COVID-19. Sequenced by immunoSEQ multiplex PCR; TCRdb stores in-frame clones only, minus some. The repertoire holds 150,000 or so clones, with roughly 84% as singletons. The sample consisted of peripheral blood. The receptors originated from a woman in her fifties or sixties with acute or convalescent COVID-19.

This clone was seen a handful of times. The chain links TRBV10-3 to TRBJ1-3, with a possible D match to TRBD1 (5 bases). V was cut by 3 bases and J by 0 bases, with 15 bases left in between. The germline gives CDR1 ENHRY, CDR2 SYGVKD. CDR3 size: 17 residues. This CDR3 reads CAISDFPGLSSGNTIYF. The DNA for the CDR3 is TGTGCCATCAGTGACTTTCCGGGACTGTCCTCTGGAAACACCATATATTTT.

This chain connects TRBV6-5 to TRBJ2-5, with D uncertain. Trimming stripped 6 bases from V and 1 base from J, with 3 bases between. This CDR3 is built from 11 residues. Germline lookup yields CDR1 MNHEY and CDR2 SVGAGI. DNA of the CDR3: TGTGCCAGCAGCTTCCAAGAGACCCAGTACTTC. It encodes CASSFQETQYF.

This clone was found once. The CDR3 sequence: CAWSARTGSYNSPLHF. CDR3 nucleotide sequence: TGTGCCTGGAGTGCAAGAACAGGGTCCTATAATTCACCCCTCCACTTT. The gene calls are TRBV30 and TRBJ1-6, with TRBD1 as a possible D gene (6 bases). V gave up 1 base and J gave up 1 base, with 11 bases separating them. Germline CDR1 GTSNPN, CDR2 SVGIG (reference sequence). The CDR3 consists of 16 residues.

The CDR3 bases are TGTGCCTGGAGGTCCGGGACAGCTTTCTACACCTTC. It is translated as CAWRSGTAFYTF. The genes are TRBV30 and TRBJ1-2; 7 positions agree with TRBD1. Germline loops: CDR1 GTSNPN, CDR2 SVGIG (reference sequence). After removal of 3 bases from V and 10 bases from J, the junction contained 8 bases not matched to a gene. This CDR3 spans 12 amino acids.

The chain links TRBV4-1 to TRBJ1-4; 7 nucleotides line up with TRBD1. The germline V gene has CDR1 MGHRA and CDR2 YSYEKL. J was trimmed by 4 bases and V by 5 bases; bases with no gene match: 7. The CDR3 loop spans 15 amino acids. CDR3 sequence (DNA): TGCGCCAGCAGCGTCCGGACAGGAATTAATGAAAAACTGTTTTTT. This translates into CASSVRTGINEKLFF.